This T cell receptor beta chain was retrieved from a study of cytomegalovirus exposure and HLA in healthy donors. Study summary: The approximately 120 validation repertoires and the approximately 630 first-cohort repertoires shared a platform, a later analysis reported.

Assay: immunoSEQ multiplex PCR; the TCRdb copy retains only in-frame clones and omits some. The sample contains about 130,000 clones, 75% to 90% of which appear only once. Separate from the 666-subject first cohort was the approximately 130-subject validation cohort, to which the donors belonged. Losses at the gene ends were 3 bases for V and 0 bases for J; bases not matched to a gene: 5. The germline CDR1 and CDR2 sequences are MDHEN and SYDVKM. The CDR3 contains 17 residues. This clonotype was obtained from a woman between 18 and 29 years old in good health and CMV-seropositive. This chain joins TRBV28 and TRBJ2-6; 7 nucleotides line up with TRBD2. What was sequenced was PBMCs. The CDR3 loop reads CASSLRDYRSGANVLTF. In DNA, the CDR3 is TGTGCCAGCAGTTTGCGGGACTATCGCTCTGGGGCCAACGTCCTGACTTTC.